The 26 T cell receptor beta chains below all came from one sample that was sequenced in a study of CD4 T cells in relation to SARS-CoV-2 and coronaviruses. Before the COVID-19 pandemic, during about 2010-2018, CD4+ T cells were taken from unexposed donors. Isolation of CD4+ T cells took place after 10 days in culture. No antigen has been assigned to these receptors. Data came from immunoSEQ multiplex PCR; TCRdb stores just in-frame clones and leaves some out. Among tens of thousands of clones listed, over 65% were seen once. The sample was CD4+ T cells from PBMCs, cultured in vitro. Receptors were obtained from a human donor in good health.

DNA of the CDR3: TGCGCCAGCAGCTTGGAAGAAGGGCTGCGGAGCACTGAAGCTTTCTTT. As protein: CASSLEEGLRSTEAFF. The chain combines TRBV5-1 with TRBJ1-1; no definite D call. Germline V gives CDR1 SGHRS, CDR2 YFSETQ. The ends were cut back, 0 bases at V and 4 bases at J, with 16 bases in the middle. The CDR3 is 16 residues long.

The rearrangement joins TRBV7-9 to TRBJ1-4, with 8 positions matching TRBD1. Germline V gene data show CDR1 as SEHNR and CDR2 as FQNEAQ (reference sequence). Trimming cost V 5 bases and J 4 bases; bases outside gene matches: 6. The length of the CDR3 is 15 residues. CDR3 protein: CASSLGQGLNEKLFF. The CDR3 nucleotides read TGTGCCAGCAGCCTCGGACAGGGACTTAATGAAAAACTGTTTTTT.

The gene calls are TRBV29-1 and TRBJ1-2; 7 bases are shared with TRBD1. The CDR3 covers 12 residues. The V and J ends lost 6 bases and 2 bases, in that order; junction bases with no gene match: 3. CDR1 SQVTM and CDR2 ANQGSEA come from the germline V gene. CDR3 DNA: TGCAGCGTCGCGACAGGGAACTATGGCTACACCTTC. Translating gives CSVATGNYGYTF.

The rearrangement uses TRBV19 and TRBJ2-6; D is unresolved. From germline, CDR1 is LNHDA and CDR2 SQIVND (reference sequence). The CDR3 contains 17 residues. V was clipped by 4 bases and J by 0 bases, with 13 bases between them. CDR3 sequence (DNA): TGTGCCAGTAGTAAAACAGCTAGAGTCTCTGGGGCCAACGTCCTGACTTTC. Translated, it gives CASSKTARVSGANVLTF.

This chain connects TRBV3-1 (or the pseudogene TRBV3-2) to TRBJ2-7; the D gene is possibly TRBD1 (5 bases). Germline-derived CDR1 and CDR2 are LGHDT and YNNKEL (reference sequence). The V and J ends lost 0 bases and 2 bases respectively, with 17 bases between them. The CDR3 has 17 residues. DNA of the CDR3: TGTGCCAGCAGCCAAGATCTGAGTCCAGGGTACACCTACGAGCAGTACTTC. Its protein is CASSQDLSPGYTYEQYF.

V and J are TRBV3-1 (or the pseudogene TRBV3-2) and TRBJ1-2; D is uncertain. V lost 1 base and J 4 bases, leaving 13 bases between the germline ends. The CDR3 is made up of 15 amino acids. Germline V gene lookup returns CDR1 LGHDT and CDR2 YNNKEL (reference sequence). CDR3 in DNA: TGTGCCAGCAGCCAAGTTTCGGACGGGATCTATGGCTACACCTTC. Amino acid sequence: CASSQVSDGIYGYTF.

V is TRBV5-1 and J is TRBJ2-1; 10 positions agree with TRBD2. This CDR3 is built from 18 residues. V dropped 2 bases and J dropped 5; count of bases not matched to a gene: 13. Germline CDR1 reads SGHRS; CDR2 reads YFSETQ. The CDR3: CASSLLPGTSEFNNEQFF. DNA of the CDR3: TGCGCCAGCAGCTTACTCCCCGGGACTAGCGAGTTCAACAATGAGCAGTTCTTC.

The chain employs TRBV5-4 and TRBJ2-7, with 9 bases fitting TRBD2. V lost 0 bases to trimming and J lost 4 bases; unmatched junction nucleotides: 2. Germline lookup yields CDR1 SGHNT and CDR2 YYREEE (reference sequence). The CDR3 contains 14 residues. CDR3: CASSLASGTYEQYF. The CDR3 region has the DNA TGTGCCAGCAGCTTGGCTAGCGGGACTTACGAGCAGTACTTC.

The rearrangement links TRBV5-1 to TRBJ2-2, with TRBD1 identical over 7 bases. The CDR3 loop spans 15 amino acids. V lost 4 bases to trimming and J lost 2 bases; unmatched junction nucleotides: 5. Germline assignment: CDR1 SGHRS and CDR2 YFSETQ. The CDR3 DNA sequence: TGCGCCAGCAGCCCACAGGGGTTCAACACCGGGGAGCTGTTTTTT. Residues: CASSPQGFNTGELFF. The full variable domain, completed using reference TRBV5-1 and TRBJ2-2, is KAGVTQTPRYLIKTRGQQVTLSCSPISGHRSVSWYQQTPGQGLQFLFEYFSETQRNKGNFPGRFSGRQFSNSRSEMNVSTLELGDSALYLCASSPQGFNTGELFFGEGSRLTVL.

The chain is built from TRBV5-1 and TRBJ2-5; maybe TRBD2 (5 bases). Germline CDR1 SGHRS, CDR2 YFSETQ. The CDR3 sequence is 13 residues long. Trimming took off 4 bases at V and 2 bases at J, with 9 bases between the two ends. CDR3 amino acids: CASSQLGQETQYF. Written as DNA, the CDR3 is TGCGCCAGCAGCCAACTAGGACAAGAGACCCAGTACTTC.

Sample share makes this clone medium-sized. As DNA, the CDR3 is TGTGCCAGCAGCTTACAGGGGGCTAACTATGGCTACACCTTC. This codes for CASSLQGANYGYTF. This rearrangement joins TRBV3-1 (or the pseudogene TRBV3-2) to TRBJ1-2, with TRBD1 identical over 8 bases. The germline V gene has CDR1 LGHDT and CDR2 YNNKEL (reference sequence). This CDR3 is 14 amino acids long. Trimming at V came to 5 bases and at J to 0 bases, leaving 2 bases not matched to a gene.

V is TRBV5-4 and J is TRBJ2-7; weak D call: TRBD1 (7 bases). This CDR3 is 15 amino acids long. Trimming left V 0 bases short and J 3 bases short, with 13 bases between. CDR1 is SGHNT, CDR2 YYREEE, per germline (reference sequence). CDR3 region: CASSLGQGGFYEQYF. The CDR3 region has the DNA TGTGCCAGCAGCTTGGGGCAGGGGGGCTTCTACGAGCAGTACTTC.

CDR3 DNA sequence: TGTGCCAGCAGCTTAGGGGCCGTTAACTATGGCTACACCTTC. Encoded protein: CASSLGAVNYGYTF. The chain joins TRBV7-9 to TRBJ1-2; no clear D. Deletions cut 1 base from V and 1 base from J, with 7 bases between. This CDR3 region has 14 residues. CDR1 is SEHNR and CDR2 is FQNEAQ in the germline V gene (reference sequence).

CDR3 bases: TGCGCCAGCAGCCAAGACCCCCCGGGACAGGGTAGATCTGGAAACACCATATATTTT. Translated, it gives CASSQDPPGQGRSGNTIYF. The J gene is TRBJ1-3, the V gene TRBV4-3; TRBD1 matches 9 bases. V shed 0 bases, J shed 1 base, and the junction held 10 bases outside the gene matches. The CDR3 length is 19 residues. In germline, CDR1 is LGHNA, CDR2 YSLEER.

The rearrangement uses TRBV11-2 and TRBJ2-5; weak D call: TRBD2 (6 bases). Germline assignment: CDR1 SGHAT and CDR2 FQNNGV. V lost 1 base and J 4 bases, leaving 7 bases between the germline ends. The CDR3 is made up of 13 amino acids. The CDR3 sequence is CASSLVGGETQYF. The DNA for the CDR3 is TGTGCCAGCAGCTTAGTGGGGGGAGAGACCCAGTACTTC.

This sequence joins TRBV7-9 and TRBJ2-3, with 10 bases identical to TRBD1. Germline V gene sequence: CDR1 SEHNR, CDR2 FQNEAQ (reference sequence). The CDR3 extends over 16 amino acids. V trimming: 4 bases; J trimming: 4 bases; junction bases outside the gene matches: 8. The CDR3 loop reads CASSSPDRGAADTQYF. CDR3 nucleotides: TGTGCCAGCAGCTCTCCGGACAGGGGGGCAGCAGATACGCAGTATTTT.

The rearrangement uses TRBV11-2 and TRBJ1-1, with a weak D call TRBD1 (6 bases). There are 16 residues in the CDR3. Germline V lookup: CDR1 SGHAT, CDR2 FQNNGV. With 6 bases removed from V and 3 bases from J, the gap between germline ends came to 20 bases. The CDR3 protein is CASRRRGGGRDTEAFF. As DNA, the CDR3 is TGTGCCAGCAGACGCAGGGGTGGAGGTAGGGACACTGAAGCTTTCTTT.

The chain has TRBV10-2 and TRBJ2-3; TRBD2 agrees at 8 bases. Germline values: CDR1 WSHSY, CDR2 SAAADI. Trimming took 10 bases from V and 3 from J; bases not matched to a gene: 6. This CDR3 comprises 13 residues. CDR3 bases: TGCGCCACTCGGGGGGGGCAAACAGATACGCAGTATTTT. Residues: CATRGGQTDTQYF.

V gene TRBV5-1 combines with J gene TRBJ2-5, with D uncertain. The germline V gene has CDR1 SGHRS and CDR2 YFSETQ. The length of the CDR3 is 13 residues. The V gene lost 3 bases and the J gene lost 0 bases, with 6 bases spanning the gap. The CDR3 protein is CASSSADQETQYF. The DNA of the CDR3 is TGCGCCAGCAGCTCTGCCGACCAAGAGACCCAGTACTTC.

Points on this clone: At the DNA level, this CDR3 is encoded by other sequences in the same sample as well. The chain links TRBV7-9 to TRBJ2-7; D unresolved. Germline CDR1 and CDR2: SEHNR and FQNEAQ (reference sequence). Trimming removed 5 bases from V and 0 bases from J, with 5 bases in between. The CDR3 runs to 12 residues. DNA of the CDR3: TGTGCCAGCAGCGGACGCTCCTACGAGCAGTACTTC. Amino acid sequence: CASSGRSYEQYF.

The chain combines TRBV4-1 with TRBJ2-7; possibly TRBD1 for D (5 bases). This CDR3 region has 13 residues. Looked up from germline, CDR1 is MGHRA and CDR2 is YSYEKL. V was shortened by 8 bases and J by 2 bases, with 13 bases between the two germline ends. The CDR3 nucleotides are TGCGCCAGCCTTAATTTGGACACCTACGAGCAGTACTTC. Amino acids: CASLNLDTYEQYF.

The chain recombines TRBV12-3 or TRBV12-4 with TRBJ1-2; TRBD1 aligns across 8 bases. The CDR3 totals 12 residues. V was clipped by 6 bases and J by 8 bases; unmatched bases: 5. The CDR3 loop reads CASRTGVGGYTF. CDR3 bases: TGTGCCAGCAGGACAGGGGTAGGCGGCTACACCTTC.

The chain uses TRBV21-1 and TRBJ2-4. TRBV21-1 is a listed pseudogene. This CDR3 is built from 13 residues. The CDR3 protein is CASRRRTKNIQYF. The CDR3 region has the DNA TGTGCCAGCAGACGTAGGACCAAAAACATTCAGTACTTC.

The CDR3 protein is CASSLWANEQFF. CDR3 DNA: TGTGCCAGCAGCTTGTGGGCCAATGAGCAGTTCTTC. The V and J genes are TRBV5-6 and TRBJ2-1, with no clear D. V lost 1 base, J lost 6 bases, and 5 bases lay in between. CDR1 SGHDT and CDR2 YYEEEE come from the germline V gene. This CDR3 spans 12 amino acids. Together with reference TRBV5-6 and TRBJ2-1, the CDR3 gives the full variable domain: DAGVTQSPTHLIKTRGQQVTLRCSPKSGHDTVSWYQQALGQGPQFIFQYYEEEERQRGNFPDRFSGHQFPNYSSELNVNALLLGDSALYLCASSLWANEQFFGPGTRLTVL.

The J gene is TRBJ1-5, the V gene TRBV12-3 or TRBV12-4; D gene ambiguous. V lost 3 bases, J lost 0 bases, and 3 bases lay in between. The CDR3 extends over 13 amino acids. CDR3 coding DNA: TGTGCCAGCAGTTTCAGTAGCAATCAGCCCCAGCATTTT. Translation gives CASSFSSNQPQHF.

This clone has a handful of counts. An end of the junction does not agree with germline; a read error may underlie this. The chain has TRBV6-6 and TRBJ1-1; D ambiguous. This CDR3 has 15 residues. CDR1 is MNHNY, CDR2 SVGAGI, per germline (reference sequence). CDR3 nucleotide sequence: TGTGCCAGCAGTGACTCCGGGGAACCGGGCACTGAAGCTTTCTTT. It yields the protein CASSDSGEPGTEAFF.